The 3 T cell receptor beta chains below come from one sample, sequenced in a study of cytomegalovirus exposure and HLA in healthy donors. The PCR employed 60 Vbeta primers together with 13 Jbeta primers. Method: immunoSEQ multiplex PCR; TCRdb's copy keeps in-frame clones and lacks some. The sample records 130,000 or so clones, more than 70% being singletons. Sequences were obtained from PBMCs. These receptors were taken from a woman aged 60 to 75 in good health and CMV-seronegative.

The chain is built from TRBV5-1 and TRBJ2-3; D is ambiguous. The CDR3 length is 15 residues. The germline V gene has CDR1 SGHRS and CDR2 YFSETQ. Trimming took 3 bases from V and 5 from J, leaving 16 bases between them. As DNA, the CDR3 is TGCGCCAGCAGCTCCCAAGGCCAGGCCCGAGATACGCAGTATTTT. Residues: CASSSQGQARDTQYF.

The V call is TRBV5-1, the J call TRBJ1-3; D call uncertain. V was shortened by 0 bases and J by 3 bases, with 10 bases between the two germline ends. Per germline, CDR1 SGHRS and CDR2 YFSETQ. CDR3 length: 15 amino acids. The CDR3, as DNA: TGCGCCAGCAGCTTGGGACAACCGATTGGAAACACCATATATTTT. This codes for CASSLGQPIGNTIYF. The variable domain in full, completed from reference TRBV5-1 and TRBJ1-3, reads KAGVTQTPRYLIKTRGQQVTLSCSPISGHRSVSWYQQTPGQGLQFLFEYFSETQRNKGNFPGRFSGRQFSNSRSEMNVSTLELGDSALYLCASSLGQPIGNTIYFGEGSWLTVV.

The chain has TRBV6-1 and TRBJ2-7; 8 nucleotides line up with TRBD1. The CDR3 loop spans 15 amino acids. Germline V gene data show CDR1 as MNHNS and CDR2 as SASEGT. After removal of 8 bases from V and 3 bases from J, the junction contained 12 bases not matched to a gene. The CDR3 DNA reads TGTGCCAGCTTACCCACAGACAGGGGACACTACGAGCAGTACTTC. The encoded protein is CASLPTDRGHYEQYF.